In this sample, the clone carrying this T cell receptor beta chain turned up once. Its antigen remains unidentified. FACS sorted CD4+ or CD8+ T cells into CD45RA+ naive and CD45RO+ memory. This specimen comes from a study of regulatory dendritic cells for organ transplantation. Whole-study findings and limits: Mature dendritic cells appeared to drive more memory CD8+ clonal expansion than regulatory ones.

This CDR3 spans 15 amino acids. Germline-derived CDR1 and CDR2 are SGHRS and YFSETQ. The V segment lost 2 bases and the J segment 4 bases; nucleotides outside the gene matches: 4. The table came from immunoSEQ multiplex PCR; TCRdb's copy has only in-frame clones and leaves some out. There are roughly 28,000 clones in the sample; 82% occur only once, and approximately 0.094% lies in the top ten. The TCR comes from a human donor in good health. The specimen sequenced was naive CD4+ T cells from blood. The subset denotes: CD45RA+ naive T cells. The rearrangement links TRBV5-1 to TRBJ2-3; 10 bases align to TRBD2. CDR3 nucleotide sequence: TGCGCCAGCAGCTTAGCGGGGGGGCCCCCAGATACGCAGTATTTT. It translates to CASSLAGGPPDTQYF.